The clone carrying this T cell receptor beta chain was picked up one time. Produced via immunoSEQ multiplex PCR; TCRdb's table is partial and in-frame only. The sample carries fewer than 650,000 clones, 76% recorded once. This specimen belongs to a study of shared clonotypes between healthy human individuals. Germline CDR1 is GTSNPN and CDR2 is SVGIG (reference sequence). V was shortened by 2 bases and J by 6 bases, with 14 bases between the two germline ends. The CDR3 sequence is 13 residues long. The source of this sequence is a woman aged 35 to 49 in good health. Some clones in this sample may be carry-over from other donors' samples. Input material: PBMCs. This chain uses TRBV30 with TRBJ2-7; TRBD2 might be the D (6 bases). The CDR3 sequence: CAWSRRELAEQYF. The CDR3 region has the DNA TGTGCCTGGAGTCGACGGGAGTTAGCCGAGCAGTACTTC.